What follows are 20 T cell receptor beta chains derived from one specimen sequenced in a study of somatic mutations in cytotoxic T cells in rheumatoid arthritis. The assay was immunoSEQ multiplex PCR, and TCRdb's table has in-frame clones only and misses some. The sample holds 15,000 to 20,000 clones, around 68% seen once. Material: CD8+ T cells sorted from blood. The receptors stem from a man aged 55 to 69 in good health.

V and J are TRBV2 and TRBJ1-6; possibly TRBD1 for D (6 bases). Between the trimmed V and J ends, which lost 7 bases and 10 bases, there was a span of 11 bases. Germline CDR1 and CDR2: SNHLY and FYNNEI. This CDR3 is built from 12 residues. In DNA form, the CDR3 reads TGTGCCAGCAAACAGGGTGGATCACCCCTCCACTTT. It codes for CASKQGGSPLHF.

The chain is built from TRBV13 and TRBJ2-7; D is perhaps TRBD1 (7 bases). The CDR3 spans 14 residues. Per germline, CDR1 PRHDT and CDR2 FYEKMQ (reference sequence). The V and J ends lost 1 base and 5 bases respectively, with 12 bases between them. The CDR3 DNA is TGTGCCAGCAGCTTAGCACAGGGGAGGAACGAGCAGTACTTC. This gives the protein CASSLAQGRNEQYF.

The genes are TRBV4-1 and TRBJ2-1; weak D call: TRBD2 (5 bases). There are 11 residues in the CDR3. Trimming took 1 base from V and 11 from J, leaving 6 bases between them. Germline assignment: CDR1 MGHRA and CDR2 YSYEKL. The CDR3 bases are TGCGCCAGCAGCCAAGGGACTCAGCAGTTCTTC. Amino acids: CASSQGTQQFF.

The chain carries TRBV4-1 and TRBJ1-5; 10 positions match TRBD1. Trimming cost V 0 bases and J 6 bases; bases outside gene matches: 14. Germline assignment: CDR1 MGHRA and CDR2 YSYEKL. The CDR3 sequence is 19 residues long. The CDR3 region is CASSQDWDRGVPRSQPQHF. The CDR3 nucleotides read TGCGCCAGCAGCCAAGATTGGGACAGGGGTGTGCCCCGCAGTCAGCCCCAGCATTTT.

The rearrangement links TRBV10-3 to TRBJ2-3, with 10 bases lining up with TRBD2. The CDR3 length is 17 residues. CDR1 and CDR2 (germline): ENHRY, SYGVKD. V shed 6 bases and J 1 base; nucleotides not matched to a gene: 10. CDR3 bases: TGTGCCATCAGCGTACCCGTAGCGGGAGGAGGCACAGATACGCAGTATTTT. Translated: CAISVPVAGGGTDTQYF.

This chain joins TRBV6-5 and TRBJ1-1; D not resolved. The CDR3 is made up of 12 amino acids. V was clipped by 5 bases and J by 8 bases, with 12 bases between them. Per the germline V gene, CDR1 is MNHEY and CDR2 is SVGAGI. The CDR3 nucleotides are TGTGCCAGCAGTGAAGTGGGCAGGGAAGCTTTCTTT. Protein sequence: CASSEVGREAFF.

The CDR3 loop reads CASSLGRYGQGSYEQYF. The CDR3 DNA reads TGTGCCAGCAGCCTAGGCCGTTACGGACAGGGGTCCTACGAGCAGTACTTC. The rearrangement links TRBV7-8 to TRBJ2-7; 9 bases match TRBD1. Germline V gene sequence: CDR1 SGHVS, CDR2 FQNEAQ. V trimming: 5 bases; J trimming: 1 base; junction bases outside the gene matches: 12. CDR3 size: 17 residues.

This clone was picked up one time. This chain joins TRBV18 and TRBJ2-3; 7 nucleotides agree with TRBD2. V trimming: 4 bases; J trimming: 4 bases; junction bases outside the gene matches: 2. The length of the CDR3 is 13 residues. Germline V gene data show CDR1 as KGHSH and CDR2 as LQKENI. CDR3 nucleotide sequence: TGTGCCAGCTCACGCGGGGGACCAGATACGCAGTATTTT. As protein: CASSRGGPDTQYF.

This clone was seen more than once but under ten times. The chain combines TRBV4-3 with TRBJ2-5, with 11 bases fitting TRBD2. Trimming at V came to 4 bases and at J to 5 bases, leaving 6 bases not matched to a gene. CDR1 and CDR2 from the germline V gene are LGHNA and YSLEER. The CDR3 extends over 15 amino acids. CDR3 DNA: TGCGCCAGCAGCCCGCTAGCGGGAGGCGCGGAGACCCAGTACTTC. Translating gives CASSPLAGGAETQYF.

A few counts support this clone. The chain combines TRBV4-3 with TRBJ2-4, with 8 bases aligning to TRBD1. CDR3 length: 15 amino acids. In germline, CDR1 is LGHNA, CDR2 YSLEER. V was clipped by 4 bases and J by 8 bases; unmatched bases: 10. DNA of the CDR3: TGCGCCAGCAGCCTAGACCGGGACAGGATAGACATTCAGTACTTC. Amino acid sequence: CASSLDRDRIDIQYF.

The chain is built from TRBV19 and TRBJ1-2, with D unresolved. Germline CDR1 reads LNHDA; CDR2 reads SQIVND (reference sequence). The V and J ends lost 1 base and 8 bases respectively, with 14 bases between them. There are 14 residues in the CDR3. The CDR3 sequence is CASSIGRGVHGYTF. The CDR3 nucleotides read TGTGCCAGTAGTATAGGACGTGGAGTTCACGGCTACACCTTC.

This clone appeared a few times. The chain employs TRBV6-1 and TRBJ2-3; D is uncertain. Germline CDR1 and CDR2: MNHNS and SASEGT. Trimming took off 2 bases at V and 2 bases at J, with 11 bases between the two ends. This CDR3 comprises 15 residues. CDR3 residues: CASSESVELTDTQYF. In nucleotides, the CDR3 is TGTGCCAGCAGTGAATCGGTAGAGCTCACAGATACGCAGTATTTT.

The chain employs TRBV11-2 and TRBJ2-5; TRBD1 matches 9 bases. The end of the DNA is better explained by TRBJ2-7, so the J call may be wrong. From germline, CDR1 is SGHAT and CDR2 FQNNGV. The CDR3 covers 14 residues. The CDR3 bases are TGTGCCAGCAGCCCCACAGGGGGCCTGTACGAGCAGTACTTC. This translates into CASSPTGGLYEQYF.

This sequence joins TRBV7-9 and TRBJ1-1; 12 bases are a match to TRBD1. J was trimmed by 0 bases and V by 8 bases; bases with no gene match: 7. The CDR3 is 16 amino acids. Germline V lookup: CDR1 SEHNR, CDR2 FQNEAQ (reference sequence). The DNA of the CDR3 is TGTGCCAGCCACCGGGGGGACAGGGGGCTGAACACTGAAGCTTTCTTT. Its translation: CASHRGDRGLNTEAFF.

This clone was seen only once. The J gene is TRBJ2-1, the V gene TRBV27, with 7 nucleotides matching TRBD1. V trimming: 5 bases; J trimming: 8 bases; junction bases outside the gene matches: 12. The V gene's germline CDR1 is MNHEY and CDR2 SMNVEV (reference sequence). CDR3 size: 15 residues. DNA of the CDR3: TGTGCCAGCAGTCCTTCGACAGGGATCGGCGATGAGCAGTTCTTC. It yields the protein CASSPSTGIGDEQFF.

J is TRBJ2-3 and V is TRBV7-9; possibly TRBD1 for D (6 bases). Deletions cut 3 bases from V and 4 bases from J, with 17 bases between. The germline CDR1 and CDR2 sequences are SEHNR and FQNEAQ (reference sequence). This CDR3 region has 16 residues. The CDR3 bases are TGTGCCAGCAGCTTTACAGGGTTTGCGTTATCAGATACGCAGTATTTT. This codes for CASSFTGFALSDTQYF.

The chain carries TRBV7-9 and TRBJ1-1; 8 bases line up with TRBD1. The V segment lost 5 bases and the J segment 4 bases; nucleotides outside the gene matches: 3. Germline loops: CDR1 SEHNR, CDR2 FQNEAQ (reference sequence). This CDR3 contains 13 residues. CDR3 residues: CASSTTGGTEAFF. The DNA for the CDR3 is TGTGCCAGCAGCACAACAGGGGGCACTGAAGCTTTCTTT.

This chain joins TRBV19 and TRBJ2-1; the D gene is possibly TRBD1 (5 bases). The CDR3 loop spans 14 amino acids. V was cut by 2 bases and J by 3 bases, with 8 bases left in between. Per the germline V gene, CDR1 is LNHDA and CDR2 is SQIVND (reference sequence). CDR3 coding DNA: TGTGCCAGTAGTATACAGGGCGACTACAATGAGCAGTTCTTC. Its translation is CASSIQGDYNEQFF.

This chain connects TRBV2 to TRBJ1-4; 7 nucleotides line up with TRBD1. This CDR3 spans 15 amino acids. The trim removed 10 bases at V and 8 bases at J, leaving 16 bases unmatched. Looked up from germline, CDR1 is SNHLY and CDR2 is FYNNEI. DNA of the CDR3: TGTGCCACACAACCGGGACAGTCCCCCGCCGAAAAACTGTTTTTT. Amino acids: CATQPGQSPAEKLFF.

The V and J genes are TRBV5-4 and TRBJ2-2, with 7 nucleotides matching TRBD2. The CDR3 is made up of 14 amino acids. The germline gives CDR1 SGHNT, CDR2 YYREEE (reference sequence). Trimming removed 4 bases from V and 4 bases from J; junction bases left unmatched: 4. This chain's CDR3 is CASSGRVATGELFF. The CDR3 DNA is TGTGCCAGCAGCGGGAGGGTGGCCACCGGGGAGCTGTTTTTT.